These T cell receptor beta chains were read from a single sample in a study of low-dose radiotherapy and immunotherapy resistance in tumors. TCRdb called the reads again in MiXCR, with one record for every CDR3 protein. The sample carries 80,000 or so distinct CDR3 sequences, about 17% recorded once. The sequences come from PBMCs, collected after low-dose radiotherapy plus immunotherapy. The receptors derive from a male donor with prostate cancer. CDR3s include the opening cysteine and the closing phenylalanine or tryptophan. The D gene is left open where the match is weak. The size of a clone is reported for some rows only, either as once, few or many, or as a class for expanded clones.

J	length	V	size	D	CDR3	DNA
TRBJ2-7	16	TRBV5-1	.	TRBD2	CASSLELAGVSYEQYF	TGCGCCAGCAGCTTGGAACTAGCGGGAGTTTCCTACGAGCAGTACTTC
TRBJ2-7	13	TRBV11-2	many	.	CASSGTGSYEQYF	TGTGCCAGCAGCGGTACAGGGTCCTACGAGCAGTACTTC
TRBJ1-1	16	TRBV27	many	TRBD1	CASSLSVDRVGTEAFF	TGTGCCAGCAGTTTATCGGTCGACAGGGTGGGCACTGAAGCTTTCTTT
TRBJ2-1	12	TRBV3-1	many	.	CGTSGSYNEQFF	TGTGGCACCAGCGGCTCCTACAATGAGCAGTTCTTC
TRBJ2-7	16	TRBV7-2	.	TRBD2	CASSLEGSSGKYEQYF	TGTGCCAGCAGCTTAGAGGGGTCTAGCGGGAAGTACGAGCAGTACTTC
TRBJ2-2	13	TRBV28	many	.	CATVDPNTGELFF	TGTGCCACCGTAGACCCGAACACCGGGGAGCTGTTTTTT
TRBJ1-2	12	TRBV29-1	many	.	CSVGRGLYGYTF	TGCAGCGTCGGCAGGGGACTCTATGGCTACACCTTC
TRBJ2-7	16	TRBV18	many	TRBD1	CASSSGGAGTSYEQYF	TGTGCCAGCTCATCAGGGGGCGCGGGCACCTCCTACGAGCAGTACTTC
TRBJ2-7	17	TRBV5-1	.	TRBD2	CASSPGFRASGLYEQYF	TGCGCCAGCAGCCCCGGGTTTCGGGCTAGCGGGTTGTACGAGCAGTACTTC
TRBJ1-2	14	TRBV12-3/TRBV12-4	many	TRBD1	CASSFSTGNYGYTF	TGTGCCAGCAGTTTTTCGACAGGGAACTATGGCTACACCTTC
TRBJ2-1	15	TRBV11-2	many	TRBD2	CASSLMAGAYNEQFF	TGTGCCAGCAGCCTCATGGCGGGGGCCTACAATGAGCAGTTCTTC
TRBJ2-1	15	TRBV5-1	many	TRBD2	CASSSAGGGYNEQFF	TGCGCCAGCAGCTCGGCGGGAGGGGGGTACAATGAGCAGTTCTTC
TRBJ1-4	15	TRBV5-1	many	TRBD1	CASSGTGGSGEKLFF	TGCGCCAGCAGCGGAACAGGGGGCAGCGGTGAAAAACTGTTTTTT
TRBJ1-5	10	TRBV28	many	.	CASSFDPQHF	TGTGCCAGCAGTTTCGATCCCCAGCATTTT
TRBJ2-7	13	TRBV15	many	.	CATSRDPGSEQYF	TGTGCCACCAGCAGAGATCCCGGTTCCGAGCAGTACTTC
TRBJ2-7	15	TRBV6-2/TRBV6-3	many	TRBD2	CASSRGTSGRHEQYF	TGTGCCAGCAGCCGCGGGACTAGCGGGAGGCACGAGCAGTACTTC
TRBJ2-7	14	TRBV29-1	.	.	CSVFGPLAPYEQYF	TGCAGCGTTTTCGGGCCGCTAGCGCCCTACGAGCAGTACTTC
TRBJ1-2	12	TRBV28	many	.	CASSEGDYGYTF	TGTGCCAGCAGTGAGGGGGACTATGGCTACACCTTC
TRBJ2-1	17	TRBV7-2	once	TRBD2	CVSSQPVSAGIYNEQFF	TGTGTCAGCAGCCAACCGGTCTCAGCGGGGATTTACAATGAGCAGTTCTTC
TRBJ2-5	13	TRBV4-2	many	.	CASRPQGAETQYF	TGTGCCAGCAGACCTCAGGGTGCCGAGACCCAGTACTTC
TRBJ1-5	9	TRBV20-1	many	.	CRKWQPQHF	TGCAGGAAATGGCAGCCCCAGCATTTT
TRBJ2-7	14	TRBV7-9	many	TRBD1	CASSFTQGAGEQYF	TGTGCCAGCAGCTTCACACAGGGGGCGGGGGAGCAGTACTTC
TRBJ2-3	15	TRBV27	many	TRBD2	CASRASGRAGDTQYF	TGTGCCAGCAGGGCTAGCGGGAGGGCCGGAGATACGCAGTATTTT
TRBJ2-5	17	TRBV5-1	.	TRBD2	CASSLGLTSGRSETQYF	TGCGCCAGCAGCTTGGGTTTAACTAGCGGGAGATCAGAGACCCAGTACTTC
TRBJ2-2	11	TRBV21-1	many	.	CASSLSGELFF	TGTGCCAGCAGCCTGTCCGGGGAGCTGTTTTTT
TRBJ2-5	13	TRBV11-1	many	.	CASRYTGKETQYF	TGTGCCAGCAGGTATACAGGGAAGGAGACCCAGTACTTC
TRBJ1-5	17	TRBV5-3	.	.	CARSLAGGQPSNQPQHF	TGTGCCAGAAGCTTGGCCGGCGGACAGCCTAGCAATCAGCCCCAGCATTTT
TRBJ1-1	12	TRBV6-2/TRBV6-3	many	.	CASIPERGRAFF	TGTGCCAGCATCCCTGAGCGGGGGCGAGCTTTCTTT
TRBJ2-5	15	TRBV29-1	many	TRBD1	CSVEDPNRGWETQYF	TGCAGCGTTGAAGACCCGAACAGGGGCTGGGAGACCCAGTACTTC
TRBJ2-2	15	TRBV19	many	TRBD2	CASGKLAGGTGELFF	TGTGCCAGTGGTAAACTAGCGGGAGGCACCGGGGAGCTGTTTTTT
TRBJ2-2	15	TRBV5-1	many	TRBD2	CASSQRDYHPGELFF	TGCGCCAGCAGCCAGAGGGACTACCATCCCGGGGAGCTGTTTTTT
TRBJ2-3	11	TRBV29-1	once	.	CSVEDSDTQYF	TGCAGCGTGGAGGATTCAGATACGCAGTATTTT
TRBJ2-2	14	TRBV25-1	many	.	CASSPRAGTGELFF	TGTGCCAGCAGTCCCAGGGCAGGCACCGGGGAGCTGTTTTTT
TRBJ1-3	14	TRBV27	many	TRBD1	CASTEDRAGNTIYF	TGTGCCAGCACCGAGGACAGGGCTGGAAACACCATATATTTT
TRBJ2-6	16	TRBV2	many	.	CASSSGLTAGANVLTF	TGTGCCAGCAGCTCGGGCCTAACGGCTGGGGCCAACGTCCTGACTTTC
TRBJ2-7	14	TRBV7-2	many	.	CASSPIRQSYEQYF	TGTGCCAGCAGCCCCATCCGACAGAGCTACGAGCAGTACTTC
TRBJ2-1	15	TRBV18	many	TRBD2	CASSPVLAVYNEQFF	TGTGCCAGCTCACCAGTGCTAGCGGTCTACAATGAGCAGTTCTTC
TRBJ2-2	13	TRBV6-2/TRBV6-3	many	.	CASKLEVTGELFF	TGTGCCAGCAAACTGGAGGTCACCGGGGAGCTGTTTTTT
TRBJ2-7	16	TRBV10-3	many	TRBD1	CAISGSGTGLSYEQYF	TGTGCCATCAGTGGATCCGGGACAGGGCTATCCTACGAGCAGTACTTC
TRBJ1-6	13	TRBV3-1	many	.	CASSPTGRSPLHF	TGTGCCAGCAGCCCAACAGGGCGCTCACCCCTCCACTTT
TRBJ2-7	16	TRBV7-2	many	TRBD1	CASSLRFGQGGGEQYF	TGTGCCAGCAGCTTACGATTTGGACAGGGTGGTGGCGAGCAGTACTTC
TRBJ2-2	14	TRBV19	many	TRBD2	CASIQRGGPGELFF	TGTGCCAGTATCCAGCGGGGAGGTCCCGGGGAGCTGTTTTTT
TRBJ2-7	15	TRBV6-6	many	TRBD1	CASSEDRDNSYEQYF	TGTGCCAGCAGCGAAGACAGGGACAACTCCTACGAGCAGTACTTC
TRBJ2-7	14	TRBV20-1	many	TRBD2	CSARDGTSGYEQYF	TGCAGTGCTAGAGACGGGACTAGCGGCTACGAGCAGTACTTC
TRBJ2-3	17	TRBV28	medium-sized	.	CASSFSFALSGTDTQYF	TGTGCCAGCAGTTTCTCTTTTGCTTTATCTGGCACAGATACGCAGTATTTT
TRBJ2-6	16	TRBV29-1	many	.	CSVARTGSSGANVLTF	TGCAGCGTCGCCAGGACGGGGAGCTCTGGGGCCAACGTCCTGACTTTC
TRBJ1-6	14	TRBV28	many	TRBD1	CATQKQGANSPLHF	TGTGCCACACAAAAACAGGGGGCGAATTCACCCCTCCACTTT
TRBJ1-5	14	TRBV5-1	once	TRBD1	CASSLRTGEQPQHF	TGCGCCAGCAGCTTACGGACAGGGGAACAGCCCCAGCATTTT
TRBJ2-1	18	TRBV20-1	.	TRBD2	CSAQAGGSLGSSYNEQFF	TGCAGTGCTCAGGCAGGCGGGAGTCTTGGAAGCTCCTACAATGAGCAGTTCTTC
TRBJ2-7	12	TRBV21-1	.	.	CASKPRSYEQYF	TGTGCCAGCAAGCCCCGATCCTACGAGCAGTACTTC
TRBJ2-3	17	TRBV7-2	many	TRBD2	CASSLAGTSGRADTQYF	TGTGCCAGCAGCTTAGCGGGGACTAGCGGGAGGGCAGATACGCAGTATTTT
TRBJ1-1	13	TRBV7-3	many	.	CASSSGTRTEAFF	TGTGCCAGCAGTTCCGGGACAAGGACTGAAGCTTTCTTT
TRBJ1-1	15	TRBV7-9	many	.	CASSFSRVKNTEAFF	TGTGCCAGCAGCTTCAGCAGGGTAAAGAACACTGAAGCTTTCTTT
TRBJ2-3	13	TRBV29-1	many	TRBD2	CSVESGRGDTQYF	TGCAGCGTAGAAAGCGGGAGAGGAGATACGCAGTATTTT
TRBJ2-7	13	TRBV7-2	.	.	CASSLAWTGEQYF	TGTGCCAGCAGCTTAGCGTGGACTGGCGAGCAGTACTTC